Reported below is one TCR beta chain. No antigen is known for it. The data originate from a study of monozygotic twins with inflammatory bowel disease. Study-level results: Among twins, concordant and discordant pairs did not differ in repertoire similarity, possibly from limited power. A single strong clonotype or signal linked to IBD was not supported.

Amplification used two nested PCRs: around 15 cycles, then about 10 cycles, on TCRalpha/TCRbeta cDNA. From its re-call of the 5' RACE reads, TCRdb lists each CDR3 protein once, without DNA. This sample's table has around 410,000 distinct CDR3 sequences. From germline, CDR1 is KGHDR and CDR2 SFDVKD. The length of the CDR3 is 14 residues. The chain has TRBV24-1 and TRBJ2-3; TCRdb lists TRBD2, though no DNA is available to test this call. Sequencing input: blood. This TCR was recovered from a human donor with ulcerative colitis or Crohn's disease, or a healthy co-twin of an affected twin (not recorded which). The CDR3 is CATSAPRQADTQYF.